The 14 T cell receptor beta chains given below trace back to one sample, sequenced in a study of blood T cell repertoires in COVID-19. The protocol was immunoSEQ multiplex PCR, while the TCRdb copy is restricted to in-frame clones and leaves out a portion. The sample yields roughly 240,000 clones, approximately 89% seen once. The sequenced material came from PBMCs or T cells enriched from blood (not recorded which). These receptors all stem from a woman between 35 and 50 years old with acute COVID-19.

V gene TRBV6-5 combines with J gene TRBJ1-2; 8 nucleotides align to TRBD1. Trimming removed 5 bases from V and 8 bases from J; junction bases left unmatched: 13. The CDR3 length is 15 residues. Germline V gene sequence: CDR1 MNHEY, CDR2 SVGAGI. CDR3 sequence: CASSTPGGGSKGYTF. DNA of the CDR3: TGTGCCAGCAGTACTCCAGGGGGCGGATCTAAGGGCTACACCTTC.

V and J are TRBV5-1 and TRBJ2-3; 10 nucleotides line up with TRBD2. Germline V gene sequence: CDR1 SGHRS, CDR2 YFSETQ. J was trimmed by 6 bases and V by 3 bases; bases with no gene match: 10. This CDR3 contains 16 residues. The CDR3 bases are TGCGCCAGCAGCTCGTCCCTAGCGGGGGCTGGGGATACGCAGTATTTT. Residues: CASSSSLAGAGDTQYF.

This sequence joins TRBV7-2 and TRBJ2-3, with 8 nucleotides matching TRBD2. CDR3 length: 17 residues. The V gene's germline CDR1 is SGHTA and CDR2 FQGNSA. Unmatched junction bases numbered 13, after V lost 3 bases and J lost 5 bases. The CDR3 region is CASSLEGRGGGIDTQYF. CDR3 nucleotides: TGTGCCAGCAGCTTGGAAGGCCGGGGGGGCGGAATAGATACGCAGTATTTT. Looking up the rest from reference TRBV7-2 and TRBJ2-3 gives the full variable domain: GAGVSQSPSNKVTEKGKDVELRCDPISGHTALYWYRQSLGQGLEFLIYFQGNSAPDKSGLPSDRFSAERTGGSVSTLTIQRTQQEDSAVYLCASSLEGRGGGIDTQYFGPGTRLTVL.

The chain is built from TRBV13 and TRBJ2-1; TRBD1 aligns across 8 bases. V lost 1 base to trimming and J lost 6 bases; unmatched junction nucleotides: 14. Germline V gives CDR1 PRHDT, CDR2 FYEKMQ (reference sequence). This CDR3 has 18 amino acids. The CDR3 nucleotides read TGTGCCAGCAGCTTAGCCCCTCTCCGGGACAGGACCCGCAATGAGCAGTTCTTC. This translates into CASSLAPLRDRTRNEQFF. The variable domain in full, completed from reference TRBV13 and TRBJ2-1, reads AAGVIQSPRHLIKEKRETATLKCYPIPRHDTVYWYQQGPGQDPQFLISFYEKMQSDKGSIPDRFSAQQFSDYHSELNMSSLELGDSALYFCASSLAPLRDRTRNEQFFGPGTRLTVL.

This clone was recorded only once. The CDR3 DNA is TGTGCCAGCTCCCCCGGACAGGGGGCGAACTACGAGCAGTACTTC. Amino acids: CASSPGQGANYEQYF. The gene calls are TRBV18 and TRBJ2-7; 11 bases align to TRBD1. Germline lookup yields CDR1 KGHSH and CDR2 LQKENI. The CDR3 spans 15 residues. Losses at the gene ends were 6 bases for V and 3 bases for J; bases not matched to a gene: 7.

As DNA, the CDR3 is TGTGCCTGGGGGGCTCCGAACACCGGGGAGCTGTTTTTT. Translated, it gives CAWGAPNTGELFF. The rearrangement uses TRBV30 and TRBJ2-2; the D gene is possibly TRBD1 (5 bases). Trimming took 5 bases from V and 0 from J, leaving 7 bases between them. The CDR3 has 13 residues. Germline V gene sequence: CDR1 GTSNPN, CDR2 SVGIG (reference sequence). The full variable domain, rest sourced from reference TRBV30 and TRBJ2-2, is SQTIHQWPATLVQPVGSPLSLECTVEGTSNPNLYWYRQAAGRGLQLLFYSVGIGQISSEVPQNLSASRPQDRQFILSSKKLLLSDSGFYLCAWGAPNTGELFFGEGSRLTVL.

V is TRBV2 and J is TRBJ2-1, with TRBD2 as a possible D gene (6 bases). The germline V and J ends were trimmed by 11 bases and 1 base, with 18 bases remaining between them. Germline V gene sequence: CDR1 SNHLY, CDR2 FYNNEI. CDR3 length: 15 amino acids. The CDR3 DNA sequence: TGTGCCCAGCGGGTTGAAAGCAAATCCTACAATGAGCAGTTCTTC. Residues: CAQRVESKSYNEQFF.

The chain couples TRBV7-9 to TRBJ2-1; 8 nucleotides match TRBD1. There are 16 residues in the CDR3. The trim removed 3 bases at V and 2 bases at J, leaving 6 bases unmatched. Germline V gene data show CDR1 as SEHNR and CDR2 as FQNEAQ (reference sequence). The CDR3, as DNA: TGTGCCAGCAGCTTCCGCCTGGACAGGGCCTACAATGAGCAGTTCTTC. This codes for CASSFRLDRAYNEQFF.

The gene calls are TRBV7-2 and TRBJ1-2; tentatively, D is TRBD1 (6 bases). This CDR3 spans 15 amino acids. The germline V gene encodes CDR1 SGHTA and CDR2 FQGNSA. V was clipped by 4 bases and J by 4 bases, with 16 bases between them. In nucleotides, the CDR3 is TGTGCCAGCAGCTCCGGTCGGGGGGGGGCCTATGGCTACACCTTC. This translates into CASSSGRGGAYGYTF. The full variable domain, in which reference TRBV7-2 and TRBJ1-2 provide the parts outside the CDR3, is GAGVSQSPSNKVTEKGKDVELRCDPISGHTALYWYRQSLGQGLEFLIYFQGNSAPDKSGLPSDRFSAERTGGSVSTLTIQRTQQEDSAVYLCASSSGRGGAYGYTFGSGTRLTVV.

The chain combines TRBV19 with TRBJ1-4; no reliable D call. Germline V gives CDR1 LNHDA, CDR2 SQIVND (reference sequence). The CDR3 extends over 16 amino acids. The V gene lost 4 bases and the J gene lost 0 bases, with 12 bases spanning the gap. The DNA of the CDR3 is TGTGCCAGTAGTAAATTGGGCCCGACAACTAATGAAAAACTGTTTTTT. It yields the protein CASSKLGPTTNEKLFF.

The gene calls are TRBV5-4 and TRBJ2-5; TRBD2 aligns across 11 bases. CDR3 length: 16 residues. V gave up 0 bases and J gave up 1 base; unmatched junction bases: 2. The germline CDR1 and CDR2 sequences are SGHNT and YYREEE (reference sequence). This chain's CDR3 is CASSLELAGGQETQYF. In DNA form, the CDR3 reads TGTGCCAGCAGCTTGGAGCTAGCGGGAGGCCAAGAGACCCAGTACTTC.

Regarding this clone: The same CDR3 can be traced to other DNA sequences in this sample. The J gene is TRBJ1-6, the V gene TRBV9; a possible D gene is TRBD1 (6 bases). The V gene lost 0 bases and the J gene lost 2 bases, with 6 bases spanning the gap. CDR3 size: 15 residues. Germline CDR1 reads SGDLS; CDR2 reads YYNGEE. DNA for the CDR3: TGTGCCAGCAGCGTAGCAGGGGCCTATAATTCACCCCTCCACTTT. Amino acids: CASSVAGAYNSPLHF.

The chain joins TRBV5-1 to TRBJ1-1; TRBD1 matches 7 bases. J gave up 0 bases and V 2 bases, and 10 bases lay outside the gene matches. The germline V gene encodes CDR1 SGHRS and CDR2 YFSETQ. CDR3 size: 17 residues. CDR3 loop: CASSFIPPGQLNTEAFF. The CDR3 DNA is TGCGCCAGCAGCTTTATCCCCCCGGGACAGTTGAACACTGAAGCTTTCTTT.

The rearrangement links TRBV6-5 to TRBJ1-2; the match to TRBD1 covers 7 bases. V was pared by 5 bases and J by 7 bases, with 7 bases of the junction left unmatched. The CDR3 has 13 amino acids. The germline gives CDR1 MNHEY, CDR2 SVGAGI. The CDR3 region has the DNA TGTGCCAGCAGTCCTACAGGGGTAGGTGGCTACACCTTC. Translated, it gives CASSPTGVGGYTF.